The rows below give T cell receptor beta chains drawn from one sample of a study of T cell responses to AZD1222 COVID-19 vaccine. Here immunoSEQ multiplex PCR was the method, and the copy in TCRdb shows in-frame clones only, minus some. Of more than 70,000 clones in the sample, approximately 81% were seen once. The specimen comprised peripheral blood, sampled on day 0 of AZD1222 vaccination. The receptors were gathered from an adult in good health. CDR3s include the opening cysteine and the closing phenylalanine or tryptophan. A D gene is named only where the DNA matches it firmly. A row's size may be missing; if present it is once, few, many or a size class.

d_gene,abundance,j_gene,len,v_gene,CDR3nt,CDR3aa
TRBD1,.,TRBJ1-1,13,TRBV14,TGTGCCAGCAGCCAAATGACAGGGGCGGTGGCTTTCTTT,CASSQMTGAVAFF
.,.,TRBJ1-6,14,TRBV27,TGTGCCAGCAGCCTACCACAGGGTCTTTCACCCCTCCACTTT,CASSLPQGLSPLHF
.,.,TRBJ2-7,19,TRBV21-1,TGTGCCAGCAGCCCTCCGGGACAGGGGGGGAAAAGGGACTTCTACGAGCAGTACTTC,CASSPPGQGGKRDFYEQYF
.,.,TRBJ2-3,12,TRBV29-1,TGCAGCGCTGGGGCTAGCACAGATACGCAGTATTTT,CSAGASTDTQYF
TRBD1,few,TRBJ2-7,14,TRBV3-1/TRBV3-2,TGTGCCAGCAGCGGAAGGACAGGGTACTACGAGCAGTACTTC,CASSGRTGYYEQYF
TRBD1,.,TRBJ1-6,15,TRBV7-9,TGTGCCAGCAGCAGCGGACAGGTGGATAATTCACCCCTCCACTTT,CASSSGQVDNSPLHF
.,.,TRBJ1-3,16,TRBV15,TGTGCCACCAGCAGAGGGGACGGAATTGAGGGAAACACCATATATTTT,CATSRGDGIEGNTIYF
.,.,TRBJ1-6,12,TRBV6-5,TGTGCCAGCAGTTCCTTGAGTGGAGCCCTCCACTTT,CASSSLSGALHF
.,.,TRBJ2-5,11,TRBV30,TGTGCCTGGAGTGTGATGGAGACCCAGTACTTC,CAWSVMETQYF
.,.,TRBJ1-5,16,TRBV7-9,TGTGCCAGCAGTCGAGGACACCCGAGGGGCAATCAGCCCCAGCATTTT,CASSRGHPRGNQPQHF
TRBD1,.,TRBJ1-2,16,TRBV19,TGTGCCAGTAGTCTGGGGACAGGGAGTAAGAACTATGGCTACACCTTC,CASSLGTGSKNYGYTF
.,.,TRBJ1-3,15,TRBV29-1,TGCAGCGTTGACGGGCCGACAAGTTCTGGAAACACCATATATTTT,CSVDGPTSSGNTIYF
TRBD2,.,TRBJ2-1,15,TRBV6-6,TGTGCCAGTACTCGGCAGGGTCCTTTCGGGGGGGAGCAGTTCTTC,CASTRQGPFGGEQFF
.,.,TRBJ2-2,16,TRBV4-1,TGCGCCAGCAGCCCCGAAAGGGTGACGGGCACCGGGGAGCTGTTTTTT,CASSPERVTGTGELFF
TRBD1,few,TRBJ2-3,15,TRBV5-4,TGTGCCAGCAGCTCATCAGGGGGCGCGGGAGATACGCAGTATTTT,CASSSSGGAGDTQYF
.,.,TRBJ2-5,13,TRBV7-2,TGTGCCAGCAGCTTTGTCCCCTCGGAGACCCAGTACTTC,CASSFVPSETQYF
.,.,TRBJ1-5,15,TRBV3-1/TRBV3-2,TGTGCCAGCAGCCAAGGCACCCATAGCAATCAGCCCCAGCATTTT,CASSQGTHSNQPQHF
TRBD1,.,TRBJ1-2,16,TRBV6-1,TGTGCCAGCAGTGAAACCCGACAGGGAACAGTAAAGGGCTACACCTTC,CASSETRQGTVKGYTF
.,.,TRBJ1-5,16,TRBV7-2,TGTGCCAGCAGCTTACTCGGGGAAGGGGTCAATCAGCCCCAGCATTTT,CASSLLGEGVNQPQHF
.,.,TRBJ1-1,14,TRBV15,TGTGCCACCCAGGTCGGGGGGTCGAACACTGAAGCTTTCTTT,CATQVGGSNTEAFF
.,.,TRBJ2-3,13,TRBV19,TGTGCCAGTAGAGGCAGGGCGGTAGATACGCAGTATTTT,CASRGRAVDTQYF
TRBD1,few,TRBJ1-2,13,TRBV19,TGTGCCAGTAGTGGACAGGGCCTGGATGGCTACACCTTC,CASSGQGLDGYTF
TRBD1,.,TRBJ1-2,16,TRBV6-6,TGTGCCAGCAACGACCGGGACAGGGGGGATTCCTATGGCTACACCTTC,CASNDRDRGDSYGYTF
.,once,TRBJ2-1,16,TRBV5-1,TGCGCCAGCAGCTTTGGTTGGGGGCGCCGGAACAATGAGCAGTTCTTC,CASSFGWGRRNNEQFF
TRBD1,.,TRBJ1-5,14,TRBV6-1,TGTGCCAGCAGTGAAGGACAGGGTAGTCAGCCCCAGCATTTT,CASSEGQGSQPQHF
.,.,TRBJ2-5,15,TRBV7-2,TGTGCCAGCAGCTTAGGGGCAGGGGCGGTAAAGACCCAGTACTTC,CASSLGAGAVKTQYF
.,.,TRBJ2-7,14,TRBV6-5,TGTGCCAGCACCCGAAGGTACGGTGAGTACGAGCAGTACTTC,CASTRRYGEYEQYF
TRBD1,.,TRBJ1-6,17,TRBV11-2,TGTGCCAGCAGCTTAGAGTTCAGGGGGCAGGGTATCACACCCCTCCACTTT,CASSLEFRGQGITPLHF
.,.,TRBJ1-3,12,TRBV28,TGTGCCAGCTTAAACGAGGCAAACACCATATATTTT,CASLNEANTIYF